This record covers a single T cell receptor beta chain. This entry is derived from a study of blood T cell repertoires in COVID-19. Study details: The United States, Italy and Spain provided the acute and convalescent COVID-19 samples. T cells, B-cell-depleted T cells, or PBMCs provided the cDNA or gDNA that served as material.

Germline CDR1 is SGHAT and CDR2 is FQNNGV. J gave up 7 bases and V 5 bases, and 5 bases lay outside the gene matches. The CDR3 extends over 13 amino acids. Original processing notes: Reference gene primer amplification yielded estimated nucleated cell counts. The protocol was immunoSEQ multiplex PCR, while the TCRdb copy is restricted to in-frame clones and leaves out a portion. V and J calls and clone size are copied from that table; D and trimming were computed from the DNA. The data hold about 74,000 clones, with 90% observed a single time. This TCR derives from a human donor in a cohort sampled during active COVID-19. Specimen: peripheral blood. The rearrangement joins TRBV11-2 to TRBJ1-5; TRBD1 aligns across 7 bases. This CDR3 is CASSPDRDQPQHF. In DNA, the CDR3 is TGTGCCAGCAGCCCCGACAGGGACCAGCCCCAGCATTTT.